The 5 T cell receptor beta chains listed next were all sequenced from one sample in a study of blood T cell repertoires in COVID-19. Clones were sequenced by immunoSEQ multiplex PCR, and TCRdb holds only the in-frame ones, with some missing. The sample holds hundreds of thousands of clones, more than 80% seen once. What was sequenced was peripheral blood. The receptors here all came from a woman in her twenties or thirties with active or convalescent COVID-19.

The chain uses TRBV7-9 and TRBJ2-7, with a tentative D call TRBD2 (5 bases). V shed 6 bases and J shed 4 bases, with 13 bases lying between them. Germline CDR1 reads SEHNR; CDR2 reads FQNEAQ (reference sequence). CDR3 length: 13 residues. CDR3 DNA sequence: TGTGCCAGCAGTATATCTGGGAGTTACGAGCAGTACTTC. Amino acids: CASSISGSYEQYF. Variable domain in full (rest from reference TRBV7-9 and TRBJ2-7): DTGVSQNPRHKITKRGQNVTFRCDPISEHNRLYWYRQTLGQGPEFLTYFQNEAQLEKSRLLSDRFSAERPKGSFSTLEIQRTEQGDSAMYLCASSISGSYEQYFGPGTRLTVT.

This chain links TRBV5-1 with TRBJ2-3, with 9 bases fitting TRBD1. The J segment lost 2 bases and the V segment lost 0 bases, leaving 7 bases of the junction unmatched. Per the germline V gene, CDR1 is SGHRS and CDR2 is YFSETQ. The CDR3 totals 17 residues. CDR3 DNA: TGCGCCAGCAGCTTGGCCACCGGGACAGGGATCACAGATACGCAGTATTTT. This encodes CASSLATGTGITDTQYF. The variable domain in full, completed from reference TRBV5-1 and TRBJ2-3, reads KAGVTQTPRYLIKTRGQQVTLSCSPISGHRSVSWYQQTPGQGLQFLFEYFSETQRNKGNFPGRFSGRQFSNSRSEMNVSTLELGDSALYLCASSLATGTGITDTQYFGPGTRLTVL.

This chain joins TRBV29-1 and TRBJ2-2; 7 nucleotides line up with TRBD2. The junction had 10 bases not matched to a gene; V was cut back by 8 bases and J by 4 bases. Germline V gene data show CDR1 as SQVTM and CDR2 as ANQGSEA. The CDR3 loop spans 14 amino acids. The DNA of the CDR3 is TGCAGCTCGGCTGGGGGGGGTCTCACCGGGGAGCTGTTTTTT. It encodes CSSAGGGLTGELFF.

CDR3 bases: TGCAGTGCTAGTATGCCTAGCGGTATCTCCTACGAGCAGTACTTC. This sequence encodes CSASMPSGISYEQYF. The J gene is TRBJ2-7, the V gene TRBV20-1; 7 bases agree with TRBD2. The trim removed 3 bases at V and 0 bases at J, leaving 8 bases unmatched. Germline-derived CDR1 and CDR2 are DFQATT and SNEGSKA (reference sequence). CDR3 length: 15 residues.

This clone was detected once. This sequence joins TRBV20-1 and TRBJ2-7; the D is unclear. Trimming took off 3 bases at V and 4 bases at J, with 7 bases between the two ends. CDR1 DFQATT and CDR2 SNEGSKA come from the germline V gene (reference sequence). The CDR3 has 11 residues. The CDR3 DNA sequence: TGCAGTGCTAGTTCAAATTACGAGCAGTACTTC. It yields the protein CSASSNYEQYF.